Listed below are T cell receptor beta chains from one sample, sequenced in a study of shared clonotypes between healthy human individuals. Generated by immunoSEQ multiplex PCR, the TCRdb table keeps only in-frame clones and is missing some. The sample lists about a million clones, about 80% seen once, with over 0.8% in the top ten. Sequenced material: memory CD4+ T cells from PBMCs. Source of these receptors: a man aged 18 to 35 in good health. Some clones in this sample may be carry-over from other donors' samples. Both conserved end residues are part of each CDR3. Each record gives: D gene, clone size, J gene, CDR3 length, V gene, CDR3 protein, CDR3 DNA. A D gene is named only where the DNA matches it firmly. The size entry is marked missing in some rows and otherwise reads once, few, many or a size class.

d_gene: -
abundance: few
j_gene: TRBJ2-1
len: 12
v_gene: TRBV7-2
CDR3aa: CASSPTTYEQFF
CDR3nt: TGTGCCAGCAGCCCAACTACGTATGAGCAGTTCTTC

d_gene: -
abundance: once
j_gene: TRBJ2-5
len: 12
v_gene: TRBV7-2
CDR3aa: CASSPNQETQYF
CDR3nt: TGTGCCAGCAGCCCTAACCAAGAGACCCAGTACTTC

d_gene: -
abundance: -
j_gene: TRBJ2-2
len: 14
v_gene: TRBV28
CDR3aa: CASNSLGGPGELFF
CDR3nt: TGTGCCAGCAACTCCCTGGGGGGTCCCGGGGAGCTGTTTTTT

d_gene: -
abundance: -
j_gene: TRBJ1-3
len: 15
v_gene: TRBV30
CDR3aa: CAWRAWVFGGNTIYF
CDR3nt: TGTGCCTGGAGGGCGTGGGTCTTCGGTGGAAACACCATATATTTT

d_gene: TRBD2
abundance: -
j_gene: TRBJ2-2
len: 17
v_gene: TRBV27
CDR3aa: CASSSRLTAGVTGELFF
CDR3nt: TGTGCCAGCAGTTCTAGGCTAACAGCGGGAGTTACCGGGGAGCTGTTTTTT

d_gene: -
abundance: -
j_gene: TRBJ2-5
len: 14
v_gene: TRBV19
CDR3aa: CASSIVSSQGTQYF
CDR3nt: TGTGCCAGTAGTATAGTTAGCAGCCAAGGGACCCAGTACTTC

d_gene: -
abundance: -
j_gene: TRBJ2-7
len: 14
v_gene: TRBV5-1
CDR3aa: CASRPLPGVYEQYF
CDR3nt: TGCGCCAGCCGCCCCCTGCCGGGGGTCTACGAGCAGTACTTC

d_gene: -
abundance: -
j_gene: TRBJ1-5
len: 12
v_gene: TRBV10-3
CDR3aa: CAIADSNQPQHF
CDR3nt: TGTGCCATCGCGGATAGCAATCAGCCCCAGCATTTT

d_gene: -
abundance: once
j_gene: TRBJ2-7
len: 14
v_gene: TRBV5-1
CDR3aa: CASSFGRNSYEQYF
CDR3nt: TGCGCCAGCAGCTTCGGCAGGAACTCCTACGAGCAGTACTTC

d_gene: TRBD1
abundance: many
j_gene: TRBJ1-2
len: 15
v_gene: TRBV27
CDR3aa: CASSGQGRGNYGYTF
CDR3nt: TGTGCCAGCTCGGGACAGGGGAGGGGTAACTATGGCTACACCTTC

d_gene: -
abundance: once
j_gene: TRBJ2-5
len: 14
v_gene: TRBV2
CDR3aa: CASIGHRPGETQYF
CDR3nt: TGTGCCAGCATCGGTCACAGGCCTGGAGAGACCCAGTACTTC

d_gene: -
abundance: once
j_gene: TRBJ1-1
len: 15
v_gene: TRBV29-1
CDR3aa: CSVEGRAGLRGEAFF
CDR3nt: TGCAGCGTTGAGGGCAGGGCTGGTCTGAGAGGTGAAGCTTTCTTT

d_gene: -
abundance: -
j_gene: TRBJ2-7
len: 13
v_gene: TRBV28
CDR3aa: CASRPDVSGEQYF
CDR3nt: TGTGCCAGCAGGCCGGACGTTTCGGGAGAGCAGTACTTC

d_gene: -
abundance: -
j_gene: TRBJ1-5
len: 16
v_gene: TRBV28
CDR3aa: CASSRTPPSRAQPQHF
CDR3nt: TGTGCCAGCAGTCGAACCCCCCCCTCCAGGGCTCAGCCCCAGCATTTT

d_gene: -
abundance: -
j_gene: TRBJ1-1
len: 16
v_gene: TRBV2
CDR3aa: CASGGFRGLTNTEAFF
CDR3nt: TGTGCCAGCGGGGGATTTAGGGGACTCACGAACACTGAAGCTTTCTTT

d_gene: -
abundance: few
j_gene: TRBJ1-1
len: 13
v_gene: TRBV11-2
CDR3aa: CASSLDRDTEAFF
CDR3nt: TGTGCCAGCAGCTTAGACAGGGACACTGAAGCTTTCTTT

d_gene: -
abundance: -
j_gene: TRBJ1-4
len: 15
v_gene: TRBV5-6
CDR3aa: CASSSVRGTNEKLFF
CDR3nt: TGTGCCAGCAGCAGTGTCAGGGGCACTAATGAAAAACTGTTTTTT

d_gene: TRBD1
abundance: once
j_gene: TRBJ2-6
len: 15
v_gene: TRBV7-9
CDR3aa: CASSPRTGTRNVLTF
CDR3nt: TGTGCCAGCAGCCCTAGGACAGGGACCCGAAACGTCCTGACTTTC

d_gene: TRBD2
abundance: few
j_gene: TRBJ2-7
len: 18
v_gene: TRBV5-1
CDR3aa: CASSSRTSGSGSSYEQYF
CDR3nt: TGCGCCAGCAGCTCGCGGACTAGCGGGAGTGGGTCGTCCTACGAGCAGTACTTC

d_gene: -
abundance: once
j_gene: TRBJ2-1
len: 12
v_gene: TRBV6-1
CDR3aa: CASSEKGVEQFF
CDR3nt: TGTGCCAGCAGTGAAAAAGGGGTTGAGCAGTTCTTC

d_gene: -
abundance: -
j_gene: TRBJ1-2
len: 13
v_gene: TRBV9
CDR3aa: CASSVSQGGGYTF
CDR3nt: TGTGCCAGCAGCGTTTCTCAGGGAGGTGGCTACACCTTC

d_gene: -
abundance: -
j_gene: TRBJ1-1
len: 13
v_gene: TRBV5-1
CDR3aa: CASSIVMNTEAFF
CDR3nt: TGCGCCAGCAGCATTGTTATGAACACTGAAGCTTTCTTT

d_gene: -
abundance: -
j_gene: TRBJ2-7
len: 16
v_gene: TRBV7-2
CDR3aa: CASSRRGASGPYEQYF
CDR3nt: TGTGCCAGCAGCCGCCGGGGGGCGAGCGGGCCCTACGAGCAGTACTTC

d_gene: -
abundance: -
j_gene: TRBJ2-5
len: 13
v_gene: TRBV30
CDR3aa: CAWSRDKQETQYF
CDR3nt: TGTGCCTGGAGTCGGGACAAACAAGAGACCCAGTACTTC

d_gene: -
abundance: few
j_gene: TRBJ1-1
len: 12
v_gene: TRBV5-4
CDR3aa: CASSLDITEAFF
CDR3nt: TGTGCCAGCAGCCTGGACATCACTGAAGCTTTCTTT

d_gene: -
abundance: once
j_gene: TRBJ2-7
len: 15
v_gene: TRBV9
CDR3aa: CASSVGLGWAHEQYF
CDR3nt: TGTGCCAGCAGCGTAGGTTTGGGTTGGGCCCACGAGCAGTACTTC

d_gene: -
abundance: -
j_gene: TRBJ2-7
len: 18
v_gene: TRBV27
CDR3aa: CASSRVRNRGGSRNEQYF
CDR3nt: TGTGCCAGCAGCCGCGTGCGGAACAGGGGAGGGAGCCGTAACGAGCAGTACTTC

d_gene: -
abundance: -
j_gene: TRBJ2-2
len: 14
v_gene: TRBV10-3
CDR3aa: CAISVETGTGELFF
CDR3nt: TGTGCCATCAGTGTAGAGACTGGGACCGGGGAGCTGTTTTTT

d_gene: -
abundance: -
j_gene: TRBJ2-7
len: 14
v_gene: TRBV27
CDR3aa: CASSLRRAGYEQYF
CDR3nt: TGTGCCAGCAGTTTACGAAGAGCAGGGTACGAGCAGTACTTC

d_gene: -
abundance: few
j_gene: TRBJ2-1
len: 14
v_gene: TRBV18
CDR3aa: CASSPLGGAIEQFF
CDR3nt: TGTGCCAGCTCACCGCTCGGAGGGGCCATTGAGCAGTTCTTC

d_gene: TRBD2
abundance: -
j_gene: TRBJ2-7
len: 15
v_gene: TRBV2
CDR3aa: CASGGTSGRQDEQYF
CDR3nt: TGTGCCAGCGGGGGCACTAGCGGGAGACAAGACGAGCAGTACTTC

d_gene: -
abundance: -
j_gene: TRBJ1-1
len: 15
v_gene: TRBV5-1
CDR3aa: CASTRGGPRNTEAFF
CDR3nt: TGCGCCAGCACTCGAGGGGGGCCACGGAACACTGAAGCTTTCTTT

d_gene: TRBD1
abundance: -
j_gene: TRBJ1-5
len: 13
v_gene: TRBV28
CDR3aa: CASRGTGGKPQHF
CDR3nt: TGTGCCAGCAGGGGGACAGGGGGGAAGCCCCAGCATTTT

d_gene: TRBD2
abundance: -
j_gene: TRBJ2-1
len: 16
v_gene: TRBV7-3
CDR3aa: CASSLGTSGMGNEQFF
CDR3nt: TGTGCCAGCAGCTTAGGGACTAGCGGGATGGGGAATGAGCAGTTCTTC

d_gene: TRBD1
abundance: once
j_gene: TRBJ2-2
len: 18
v_gene: TRBV9
CDR3aa: CASRAGTEKPANTGELFF
CDR3nt: TGTGCCAGCAGGGCCGGGACAGAAAAACCAGCGAACACCGGGGAGCTGTTTTTT

d_gene: -
abundance: -
j_gene: TRBJ1-1
len: 11
v_gene: TRBV28
CDR3aa: CASSNIPEAFF
CDR3nt: TGTGCCAGCAGCAACATCCCTGAAGCTTTCTTT

d_gene: TRBD1
abundance: once
j_gene: TRBJ1-2
len: 15
v_gene: TRBV9
CDR3aa: CASSEGRTGAYGYTF
CDR3nt: TGTGCCAGCAGCGAGGGGAGGACAGGGGCCTATGGCTACACCTTC